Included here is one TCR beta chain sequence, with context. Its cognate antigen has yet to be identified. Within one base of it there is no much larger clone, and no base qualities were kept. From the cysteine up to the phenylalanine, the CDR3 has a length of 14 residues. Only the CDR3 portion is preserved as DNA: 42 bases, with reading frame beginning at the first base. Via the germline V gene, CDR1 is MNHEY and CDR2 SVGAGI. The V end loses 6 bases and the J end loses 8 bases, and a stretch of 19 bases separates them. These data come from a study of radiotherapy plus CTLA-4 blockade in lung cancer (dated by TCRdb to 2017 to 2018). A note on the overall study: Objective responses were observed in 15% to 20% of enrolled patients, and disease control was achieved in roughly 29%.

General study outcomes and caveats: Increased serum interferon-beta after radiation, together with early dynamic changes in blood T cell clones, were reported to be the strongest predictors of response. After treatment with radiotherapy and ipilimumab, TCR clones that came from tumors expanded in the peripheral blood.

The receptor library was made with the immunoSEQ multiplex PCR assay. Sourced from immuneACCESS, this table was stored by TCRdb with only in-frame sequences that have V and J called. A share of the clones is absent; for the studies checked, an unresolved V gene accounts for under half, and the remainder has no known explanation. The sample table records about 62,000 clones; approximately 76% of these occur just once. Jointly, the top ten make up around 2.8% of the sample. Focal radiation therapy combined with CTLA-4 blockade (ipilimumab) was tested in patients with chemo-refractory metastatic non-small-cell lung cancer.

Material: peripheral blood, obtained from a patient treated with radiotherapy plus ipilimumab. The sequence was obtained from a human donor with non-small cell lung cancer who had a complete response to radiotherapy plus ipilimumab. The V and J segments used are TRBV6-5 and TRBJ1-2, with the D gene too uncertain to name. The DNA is TGTGCCAGCAGCTACGATTACGAATCGGGGGGCTACACCTTC. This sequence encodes CASSYDYESGGYTF.